This T cell receptor (beta chain) was captured by sequencing in a study of T cell repertoires in aging, cancer and after chemotherapy. Looking at the study overall: Glioblastoma patients receiving temozolomide-based therapy gave paired samples before and after chemotherapy. Study results and limitations: The repertoire data cannot show anything about immunological memory following chemotherapy. In each cancer cohort, median generation probability increased across chemotherapy, suggesting thymic output rebounded. Healthy donors lost TCR diversity with age mainly through richness, cancer patients through richness and evenness.

Rearranged V-D-J TRB sequences were amplified with a mixed TRB-A/B primer pool. Using its own MiXCR run on the multiplex PCR reads, TCRdb lists one record per CDR3 protein. This sample has almost 3,000 distinct CDR3 sequences; roughly 20% occur once, and the top ten carry roughly 52%. TCR beta rearrangements were amplified from peripheral blood genomic DNA. Germline CDR1 and CDR2: MNHNS and SASEGT. The CDR3 totals 14 residues. V shed 2 bases and J 9 bases; nucleotides not matched to a gene: 1. This clonotype is medium-sized (0.01 to 0.1%) by share. Its antigen remains unidentified. This sequence joins TRBV6-1 and TRBJ2-1; 13 bases match TRBD2. The TCR originated in a human donor with a solid tumor. Material: blood. The CDR3 protein is CASSERLAGGEQFF. CDR3 DNA: TGTGCCAGCAGTGAACGACTAGCGGGGGGTGAGCAGTTCTTC.